The rows below give T cell receptor beta chains drawn from one sample of a study of T cell responses to AZD1222 COVID-19 vaccine. Repertoires were generated with immunoSEQ multiplex PCR, while TCRdb's copy carries only in-frame clones and drops some. This table holds more than 150,000 clones, 94% found once. The sequences come from peripheral blood, collected on day 0 of AZD1222 vaccination. These receptors all come from an adult in good health. The CDR3 runs from the conserved cysteine through the conserved F or W. The D gene is left open where the match is weak. Where a row states a size, it is once, few, many or the class of an expanded clone; other rows omit it.

>17|TRBV2|TRBJ2-4|-|-
TGTGCCAGCAGTGAAAAACGGACTACCTTAGCCAAAAACATTCAGTACTTC
CASSEKRTTLAKNIQYF
>15|TRBV5-5|TRBJ1-2|few|TRBD1
TGTGCCAGCAGGGCGGGGGACAGGGCGTTTAGAGGCTACACCTTC
CASRAGDRAFRGYTF
>13|TRBV11-2|TRBJ2-7|-|-
TGTGCCAGCAGCTCGGGACTCTTGTACGAGCAGTACTTC
CASSSGLLYEQYF
>14|TRBV4-1|TRBJ1-6|-|-
TGCGCCAGCAGCCAAGACCCGGGATACTCACCCCTCCACTTT
CASSQDPGYSPLHF
>18|TRBV5-8|TRBJ2-2|once|TRBD2
TGTGCCAGCAGCGTAACGGGACTAGCGGGGATGAACACCGGGGAGCTGTTTTTT
CASSVTGLAGMNTGELFF
>17|TRBV4-1|TRBJ2-2|once|-
TGCGCCAGCAGCCTCCTCCTGGCAGGGCTAACCCCCGGGGAGCTGTTTTTT
CASSLLLAGLTPGELFF
>13|TRBV28|TRBJ1-2|-|TRBD1
TGTGCCAGCAGTTTAGGACAGGGCTATGGCTACACCTTC
CASSLGQGYGYTF
>15|TRBV5-1|TRBJ2-7|-|-
TGCGCCAGCCGCAGCCTCCCCGTCGAGGGCGACGAGCAGTACTTC
CASRSLPVEGDEQYF
>14|TRBV6-5|TRBJ1-6|-|-
TGTGCCAGCAGTTACCGGGGAGTTCCTTCACCCCTCCACTTT
CASSYRGVPSPLHF
>17|TRBV3-1/TRBV3-2|TRBJ2-1|-|-
TGTGCCAGCAGCCAAGGGTGGTGGCTTATGGGCTACAATGAGCAGTTCTTC
CASSQGWWLMGYNEQFF
>15|TRBV25-1|TRBJ2-5|-|TRBD2
TGTGCCAGCAGTTTAGCGGGAGGGCCCCAAGAGACCCAGTACTTC
CASSLAGGPQETQYF
>15|TRBV5-1|TRBJ2-5|-|-
TGCGCCAGCAGCTTGGTTGCAGCGGGTCGGGAGACCCAGTACTTC
CASSLVAAGRETQYF
>13|TRBV24-1|TRBJ2-5|-|-
TGTGCCACCAGTGATAAAGGGGGGGAGACCCAGTACTTC
CATSDKGGETQYF
>11|TRBV9|TRBJ1-1|-|-
TGTGCCAGCAGCGGTACAGGGCCAGCTTTCTTT
CASSGTGPAFF
>15|TRBV4-2|TRBJ2-1|-|-
TGTGCCAGCAGCCAAGATAAGGGTCTCCACAATGAGCAGTTCTTC
CASSQDKGLHNEQFF
>14|TRBV6-2/TRBV6-3|TRBJ1-1|-|TRBD1
TGTGCCAGCAGTTCTGGACAGGGGGTTGCTGAAGCTTTCTTT
CASSSGQGVAEAFF
>15|TRBV7-8|TRBJ2-5|-|-
TGTGCCAGCAGCATCGAATCAGGAGTGTACGAGACCCAGTACTTC
CASSIESGVYETQYF
>12|TRBV6-5|TRBJ1-2|-|-
TGTGCCAGCGGGGGCAGGGATGATGGCTACACCTTC
CASGGRDDGYTF
>11|TRBV6-2/TRBV6-3|TRBJ2-7|-|-
TGTGCCAGCAGCACCTTTTACGAGCAGTACTTC
CASSTFYEQYF
>11|TRBV4-2|TRBJ1-2|-|-
TGTGCCAGCAGCCCAGGCTATGGCTACACCTTC
CASSPGYGYTF
>13|TRBV6-5|TRBJ1-2|-|-
TGTGCCAGCAGAGGTTCAGGGGTCTATGGCTACACCTTC
CASRGSGVYGYTF
>15|TRBV3-1/TRBV3-2|TRBJ1-1|once|-
TGTGCCAGCAGCCAAGAACGCATCCAGAGCCCTGAAGCTTTCTTT
CASSQERIQSPEAFF
>15|TRBV5-1|TRBJ2-7|-|-
TGCGCCAGCAGCCATCTGGCGGGCCGCGGAGACGAGCAGTACTTC
CASSHLAGRGDEQYF
>11|TRBV7-9|TRBJ1-2|-|-
TGTGCCCTTCAGGAGCCCTATGGCTACACCTTC
CALQEPYGYTF
>16|TRBV27|TRBJ2-2|-|TRBD2
TGTGCCAGCAGACCCTTAGCGGGCCCGAACACCGGGGAGCTGTTTTTT
CASRPLAGPNTGELFF
>16|TRBV19|TRBJ1-2|-|-
TGTGCCAGTAGTATGGAACCGCCGGAGGCCCTTTATGGCTACACCTTC
CASSMEPPEALYGYTF
>14|TRBV27|TRBJ2-7|-|-
TGTGCCAGCAGACAAGACATGAGCTCCTACGAGCAGTACTTC
CASRQDMSSYEQYF
>16|TRBV5-4|TRBJ1-6|-|-
TGTGCCAGCAGCTCCCTCCGGGGCTCCTATAATTCACCCCTCCACTTT
CASSSLRGSYNSPLHF
>14|TRBV5-1|TRBJ2-7|-|-
TGCGCCAGCAGCTTGGAGTACACACGAGGGGAGCAGTACTTC
CASSLEYTRGEQYF
>12|TRBV12-3/TRBV12-4|TRBJ2-2|-|-
TGTGCCAGCAGTTTTGACGGCGGGGAGCTGTTTTTT
CASSFDGGELFF
>11|TRBV20-1|TRBJ2-6|-|-
TGCAGTGCGCGGGGGGCCAACGTCCTGACTTTC
CSARGANVLTF
>14|TRBV24-1|TRBJ2-3|-|-
TGTGCCACCAGTGATTCCTACAGAACAGATACGCAGTATTTT
CATSDSYRTDTQYF
>15|TRBV2|TRBJ1-4|-|TRBD1
TGTGCCAGCAATGGCAACCGGGACAGGAATGAAAAACTGTTTTTT
CASNGNRDRNEKLFF
>18|TRBV27|TRBJ1-1|-|-
TGTGCCAGCAGTTTCAAACCCCCCGGGGCCCACGAGAACACTGAAGCTTTCTTT
CASSFKPPGAHENTEAFF
>15|TRBV28|TRBJ1-2|-|-
TGTGCCAGCAGTTTAAAGGGGCGCAGGGCGGAAGGCTACACCTTC
CASSLKGRRAEGYTF
>15|TRBV7-9|TRBJ1-5|-|TRBD1
TGTGCCAGCAGCTTACCGGGGACAGGCAATCAGCCCCAGCATTTT
CASSLPGTGNQPQHF
>16|TRBV15|TRBJ2-1|-|TRBD2
TGTGCCACCAGCAGAGGCCGAGCGGGAGGGTACAATGAGCAGTTCTTC
CATSRGRAGGYNEQFF
>17|TRBV30|TRBJ1-3|-|TRBD1
TGTGCCTGGAGTGAAAAGACAGGGGGAACCTCTGGAAACACCATATATTTT
CAWSEKTGGTSGNTIYF
>15|TRBV19|TRBJ2-7|-|TRBD1
TGTGCCAGTAGTACGTTCGGACAGGAGGTTCACGAGCAGTACTTC
CASSTFGQEVHEQYF
>14|TRBV19|TRBJ2-2|-|TRBD2
TGTGCCAGTGGGAGCGGGAGGGCCCCCGGGGAGCTGTTTTTT
CASGSGRAPGELFF
>14|TRBV25-1|TRBJ1-2|-|-
TGTGCCAGCAGTGAATCAACCATCTTCTTCAGCTACACCTTC
CASSESTIFFSYTF
>16|TRBV6-6|TRBJ1-4|-|-
TGTGCCAGCAGTTACGATAGTTCAAGAAGATCTAAAAAACTGTTTTTT
CASSYDSSRRSKKLFF
>17|TRBV3-1/TRBV3-2|TRBJ1-3|-|-
TGTGCCAGCAGCCAAGATTTAGGTGGCAGGGCTGGAAACACCATATATTTT
CASSQDLGGRAGNTIYF
>15|TRBV5-1|TRBJ2-3|few|-
TGCGCCAGCAGTCACGACACCCCGAGCACAGATACGCAGTATTTT
CASSHDTPSTDTQYF
>16|TRBV18|TRBJ2-2|-|-
TGTGCCAGCTCACCGAGGACACCTGTGAGGACCGGGGAGCTGTTTTTT
CASSPRTPVRTGELFF
>14|TRBV5-8|TRBJ1-5|-|-
TGTGCCAGCAGCTACAGGGAGAGCAATCAGCCCCAGCATTTT
CASSYRESNQPQHF
>15|TRBV7-8|TRBJ1-1|-|-
TGTGCCAGCAGCTTAGCGAAGGGTGGGGACACTGAAGCTTTCTTT
CASSLAKGGDTEAFF
>14|TRBV28|TRBJ1-2|-|TRBD1
TGTGCCAGCAGTTTAACGGACAGGTCATGGGGAAAAGGCTTC
CASSLTDRSWGKGF
>15|TRBV10-2|TRBJ1-1|-|-
TGCGCCAGCTTTAGAATTGGCCAGCCGGGGACTGAAGCTTTCTTT
CASFRIGQPGTEAFF
>16|TRBV5-1|TRBJ2-2|-|-
TGCGCCAGCAGCTCGCTCGGGACTCAGAACACCGGGGAGCTGTTTTTT
CASSSLGTQNTGELFF
>12|TRBV24-1|TRBJ2-7|-|TRBD1
TGTGCCGTTTCAGGGGGTTCGGGGGAGCAGTACTTC
CAVSGGSGEQYF
>12|TRBV6-5|TRBJ1-1|-|-
TGTGCCAGCAAGCCAGGGTCGACTGAAGCTTTCTTT
CASKPGSTEAFF
>16|TRBV9|TRBJ2-3|-|TRBD1
TGTGCCAGCAGCGTAAACAGGGGGTTGGGCACAGATACGCAGTATTTT
CASSVNRGLGTDTQYF
>13|TRBV7-9|TRBJ1-1|-|-
TGTGCCAGCAGCCAAGGACAGAACACTGAAGCTTTCTTT
CASSQGQNTEAFF
>16|TRBV5-4|TRBJ2-6|-|TRBD2
TGTGCCAGCAGTCATCGGGGGGGTGCAGGGGCCAACGTCCTGACTTTC
CASSHRGGAGANVLTF
>14|TRBV19|TRBJ1-5|-|-
TGTGCCAGTAGCGGCATCCAGGGCAATCAGCCCCAGCATTTT
CASSGIQGNQPQHF
>15|TRBV5-1|TRBJ2-7|-|-
TGCGCCAGCAGCTTGGGATCTGGGAAATCCTACGAGCAGTACTTC
CASSLGSGKSYEQYF
>15|TRBV5-1|TRBJ2-5|once|-
TGCGCCAGCAGCTTGGGACTACCAGTTGGAGATACGCAGTACTTC
CASSLGLPVGDTQYF
>18|TRBV11-3|TRBJ2-1|-|TRBD2
TGTGCCAGCAGCAAAGGAGGACTAGCGGGAGGGGACTGGGATGAGCAGTTCTTC
CASSKGGLAGGDWDEQFF
>13|TRBV6-5|TRBJ1-2|-|-
TGTGCCAGCAGCCCCAGGACGTCTTCTGGCTACACCTTC
CASSPRTSSGYTF